Listed below are T cell receptor beta chains from one sample, sequenced in a study of Ad26.COV2.S vaccination and SARS-CoV-2 variants. TCRdb's copy holds only in-frame clones and misses some; the assay was immunoSEQ multiplex PCR. Among 85,000 to 120,000 clones listed, around 81% were seen once. Material: peripheral blood, obtained after recovery from COVID-19. Receptors were obtained from a human donor who had recovered from COVID-19. CDR3s include the opening cysteine and the closing phenylalanine or tryptophan. A D gene is named only where the DNA matches it firmly. Where a row states a size, it is once, few, many or the class of an expanded clone; other rows omit it.

CDR3 protein	CDR3 DNA	D gene	clone size	V gene	J gene
CATSRDDSWDTQYF	TGTGCCACCAGCAGAGATGATAGTTGGGATACGCAGTATTTT	.	.	TRBV15	TRBJ2-3
CASSQDPTTGTGGNSPLHF	TGTGCCAGCAGCCAAGACCCAACTACTGGGACAGGGGGGAATTCACCCCTCCACTTT	TRBD1	.	TRBV4-2	TRBJ1-6
CASSPSTGRGMNQPQHF	TGTGCCAGCAGCCCTTCAACGGGCAGGGGGATGAATCAGCCCCAGCATTTT	TRBD1	.	TRBV3-1/TRBV3-2	TRBJ1-5
CASSFLQVSTDTQYF	TGTGCCAGCAGCTTCTTACAGGTTAGCACAGATACGCAGTATTTT	.	.	TRBV11-1	TRBJ2-3
CASRSGGGTQYF	TGTGCCAGCAGGAGCGGGGGGGGTACGCAGTATTTT	TRBD2	few	TRBV28	TRBJ2-3
CAWSARLGQYF	TGTGCCTGGAGTGCCCGACTGGGGCAGTACTTC	.	.	TRBV30	TRBJ2-7
CASSLGPGLSSGNTIYF	TGTGCCAGCAGCTTAGGGCCAGGACTTAGCTCTGGAAACACCATATATTTT	.	few	TRBV7-2	TRBJ1-3
CASSQVGGRAEAFF	TGTGCCAGCAGCCAAGTCGGGGGCAGGGCTGAAGCTTTCTTT	.	.	TRBV4-2	TRBJ1-1
CASRHRGDSYNEQFF	TGCGCCAGCCGCCACAGGGGCGACTCCTACAATGAGCAGTTCTTC	TRBD1	once	TRBV5-1	TRBJ2-1
CATSDGTSGGSYEQYF	TGTGCCACCAGTGACGGGACTAGCGGGGGCTCCTACGAGCAGTACTTC	TRBD2	once	TRBV24-1	TRBJ2-7
CASSLVGGRNTGELFF	TGTGCCAGCAGCTTAGTCGGGGGCCGCAACACCGGGGAGCTGTTTTTT	.	.	TRBV11-2	TRBJ2-2
CASSPFGSYNSPLHF	TGTGCCAGCAGCCCGTTTGGGTCCTATAATTCACCCCTCCACTTT	.	.	TRBV14	TRBJ1-6
CAWSTANNSPLHF	TGTGCCTGGAGTACAGCTAATAATTCACCCCTCCACTTT	.	.	TRBV30	TRBJ1-6
CATSRDAGEEQYF	TGTGCCACCAGCAGAGATGCGGGCGAGGAGCAGTACTTC	.	.	TRBV15	TRBJ2-7
CASSYSEGYGYTF	TGTGCCAGCAGTTACTCTGAGGGCTATGGCTACACCTTC	.	.	TRBV6-5	TRBJ1-2
CASSLYRDSYEQYF	TGTGCCAGCAGCTTATACAGGGACTCCTACGAGCAGTACTTC	.	.	TRBV7-2	TRBJ2-7
CASSQDRANYGYTF	TGCGCCAGCAGCCAAGACCGAGCTAACTATGGCTACACCTTC	.	few	TRBV4-1	TRBJ1-2
CASSPGQGDYEQYF	TGTGCCAGCAGTCCGGGACAGGGTGACTACGAGCAGTACTTC	TRBD1	.	TRBV27	TRBJ2-7
CASNPGNYEQYF	TGTGCCAGCAATCCAGGGAACTACGAGCAGTACTTC	.	.	TRBV28	TRBJ2-7
CAWSVLTENYGYTF	TGTGCCTGGAGTGTACTAACGGAAAACTATGGCTACACCTTC	.	.	TRBV30	TRBJ1-2
CASSRGRAEAFF	TGTGCCAGCAGCCGCGGCCGGGCTGAAGCTTTCTTT	.	once	TRBV12-3/TRBV12-4	TRBJ1-1
CASSLKGGMSNQPQHF	TGTGCCAGCAGTTTAAAAGGGGGCATGAGCAATCAGCCCCAGCATTTT	TRBD1	.	TRBV28	TRBJ1-5
CASSLVAGARYDEQYF	TGCGCCAGCAGCTTGGTTGCCGGGGCGCGTTATGACGAGCAGTACTTC	.	.	TRBV5-1	TRBJ2-7
CASSYSAGLRDSYNEQFF	TGTGCCAGCAGTTACTCAGCCGGACTACGTGACTCCTACAATGAGCAGTTCTTC	.	few	TRBV6-2/TRBV6-3	TRBJ2-1
CASSNTNEKLFF	TGTGCCAGCAGCAATACTAATGAAAAACTGTTTTTT	.	.	TRBV7-9	TRBJ1-4
CASSLTGLSSYNSPLHF	TGCGCCAGCAGCTTGACAGGATTGAGCTCCTATAATTCACCCCTCCACTTT	.	.	TRBV5-1	TRBJ1-6
CASRGQGLGDYNSPLHF	TGTGCCAGCAGGGGACAGGGTCTTGGGGACTATAATTCACCCCTCCACTTT	TRBD1	.	TRBV2	TRBJ1-6
CASSDSGRSYEQYF	TGTGCCAGCAGCGACTCTGGGCGGTCCTACGAGCAGTACTTC	.	.	TRBV6-2/TRBV6-3	TRBJ2-7
CASSLGGDTGELFF	TGCGCCAGCAGCTTGGGAGGGGACACCGGGGAGCTGTTTTTT	.	.	TRBV5-1	TRBJ2-2
CASTFGTAQYF	TGTGCCAGCACTTTTGGGACAGCCCAGTACTTC	TRBD1	once	TRBV27	TRBJ2-5
CASSDATGRAGNTIYF	TGCGCCAGCAGCGATGCGACAGGGCGGGCTGGAAACACCATATATTTT	TRBD1	.	TRBV5-1	TRBJ1-3
CASSQGGLTGEGGEQYF	TGTGCCAGCAGCCAAGGAGGGTTGACAGGGGAAGGCGGCGAGCAGTACTTC	TRBD1	.	TRBV4-2	TRBJ2-7
CASSPGGGGLRNYGYTF	TGTGCCAGCAGCCCCGGGGGCGGGGGCCTCCGCAACTATGGCTACACCTTC	.	.	TRBV4-2	TRBJ1-2
CASMTSGGVTDTQYF	TGCGCCAGCATGACTAGCGGGGGTGTCACAGATACGCAGTATTTT	TRBD2	.	TRBV5-1	TRBJ2-3
CASSYISGSGELFF	TGTGCCAGCAGCTACATTTCGGGAAGCGGGGAGCTGTTTTTT	.	.	TRBV5-6	TRBJ2-2
CASRGQGDEKLFF	TGTGCCAGCAGGGGACAGGGAGATGAAAAACTGTTTTTT	TRBD1	.	TRBV9	TRBJ1-4
CASSLEGTSTNEKLFF	TGCGCCAGCAGCCTGGAAGGGACATCAACTAATGAAAAACTGTTTTTT	.	.	TRBV5-1	TRBJ1-4
CASSDRTGNFYGYTF	TGTGCCAGCAGCGACCGTACCGGGAACTTTTATGGCTACACCTTC	.	.	TRBV2	TRBJ1-2
CASSRAVISGNTIYF	TGTGCCAGTAGTAGGGCCGTCATCTCTGGAAACACCATATATTTT	.	many	TRBV19	TRBJ1-3
CASSLDRDQPQHF	TGTGCCAGCAGCTTAGACAGGGATCAGCCCCAGCATTTT	.	once	TRBV7-2	TRBJ1-5
CSVVGGGTEAFF	TGCAGCGTTGTTGGGGGAGGAACTGAAGCTTTCTTT	.	.	TRBV29-1	TRBJ1-1
CASSIARQGSTEKLFF	TGTGCCAGTAGTATAGCACGACAGGGATCGACCGAAAAACTGTTTTTT	TRBD1	.	TRBV19	TRBJ1-4
CASRDYRVGQPQHF	TGTGCCAGCAGGGATTACAGGGTGGGGCAGCCCCAGCATTTT	.	few	TRBV28	TRBJ1-5
CATSRERGGEQPQHF	TGTGCCACCAGCAGAGAGCGGGGTGGAGAGCAGCCCCAGCATTTT	.	.	TRBV15	TRBJ1-5
CASSQGAPGTNQNEKLFF	TGTGCCAGCAGCCAAGGTGCCCCTGGGACAAATCAGAATGAAAAACTGTTTTTT	.	.	TRBV3-1/TRBV3-2	TRBJ1-4
CASSTRQGRNTEAFF	TGTGCCAGCAGCACCCGACAGGGAAGGAACACTGAAGCTTTCTTT	TRBD1	many	TRBV7-3	TRBJ1-1
CASSWRDTQYF	TGTGCCAGCAGCTGGCGGGATACGCAGTATTTT	.	once	TRBV7-2	TRBJ2-3
CASSWTINQPQHF	TGTGCCTCGTCCTGGACGATCAATCAGCCCCAGCATTTT	.	.	TRBV2	TRBJ1-5
CASRLGLDSYNEQFF	TGCGCCAGCAGGCTGGGACTAGACAGCTACAATGAGCAGTTCTTC	TRBD2	.	TRBV5-1	TRBJ2-1
CASSQGGNTGELFF	TGTGCCAGCAGCCAAGGGGGGAACACCGGGGAGCTGTTTTTT	.	.	TRBV3-1/TRBV3-2	TRBJ2-2
CASSFQAVTEAFF	TGTGCCAGCAGTTTTCAGGCAGTCACTGAAGCTTTCTTT	.	.	TRBV27	TRBJ1-1
CASSSALWEMNTEAFF	TGTGCCAGTAGTAGCGCCCTTTGGGAAATGAACACTGAAGCTTTCTTT	.	.	TRBV19	TRBJ1-1
CASRWTGSTEAFF	TGTGCCAGCAGATGGACAGGGTCCACTGAAGCTTTCTTT	TRBD1	few	TRBV27	TRBJ1-1